The entry that follows covers one TCR beta chain sequence. Antigen unknown. A read error is possible here, since a much larger clone lies one base away. There are 15 residues in the CDR3. Germline CDR1 and CDR2: SGHDT and YYEEEE. The data were taken from a study of T cells after yellow fever vaccination. Study in general: SMART-Seq v4 Ultra Low Input handled preparation of low-cell-number fractions. Study-level findings and limits: Post-booster repertoires again held most primary-vaccination clones (96% CD4, roughly 88% CD8). CD4 and CD8 compartments shared a small share of clonotypes, likely from convergent recombination.

Template-switching 5'RACE yielded the TCR cDNA; a universal primer site and UMIs were added in the process. TCRdb re-derived calls from the 5' RACE reads in MiXCR, one entry per CDR3 protein. The sample has about 130,000 distinct CDR3 sequences, more than 6.5% seen once. The TCR originated in a man younger than 35 who received the YFV17D yellow fever vaccine. The material was CD4+ T cells sorted from PBMCs, obtained approximately 11 days after the first yellow fever vaccination. V is TRBV5-6 and J is TRBJ2-7; D is perhaps TRBD1 or TRBD2 (5 bases each). The CDR3 loop is CSSSLAHPEGYEQYV. The CDR3 nucleotides are TGTTCCAGCAGCTTGGCTCACCCCGAGGGGTACGAGCAGTACGTC.